Below, 8 T cell receptor beta chains from the same sample are listed, as sequenced in a study of OX40 agonist ivuxolimab in advanced cancers. Data came from immunoSEQ multiplex PCR; TCRdb stores just in-frame clones and leaves some out. The sample lists tens of thousands of clones, more than 65% occurring once. The source was CD4+ or CD8+ T cells sorted from blood, collected in a trial of the OX40 agonist ivuxolimab. The receptors come from an adult with an advanced solid tumor such as melanoma, head and neck, liver or kidney cancer.

This clone was picked up a small number of times. The chain links TRBV25-1 to TRBJ2-7; D gene ambiguous. Germline V gene lookup returns CDR1 MGHDK and CDR2 SYGVNS. V shed 1 base and J shed 7 bases, with 5 bases lying between them. CDR3 size: 11 residues. The CDR3 here is CASSEFSEQYF. Here the CDR3 DNA reads TGTGCCAGCAGTGAATTCAGTGAGCAGTACTTC.

The chain employs TRBV7-9 and TRBJ1-2; 7 nucleotides line up with TRBD1. This CDR3 contains 15 residues. From germline, CDR1 is SEHNR and CDR2 FQNEAQ (reference sequence). With V trimmed by 5 bases and J by 0 bases, 6 bases remained unmatched. CDR3 protein: CASSHGTDPNYGYTF. Here the CDR3 DNA reads TGTGCCAGCAGCCACGGGACAGATCCTAACTATGGCTACACCTTC.

The V and J genes are TRBV5-1 and TRBJ1-2, with D possibly being TRBD1 (5 bases). There are 13 residues in the CDR3. Between the trimmed V and J ends, which lost 4 bases and 1 base, there was a span of 8 bases. Germline lookup yields CDR1 SGHRS and CDR2 YFSETQ. The CDR3 DNA reads TGCGCCAGCAGCGTGACAGTTAACTATGGCTACACCTTC. Protein product: CASSVTVNYGYTF.

For the CDR3, the DNA is TGTGCCAGCAGCTTGGCCATCGGCGGGGGAGGGTCCTACAATGAGCAGTTCTTC. Translated, it gives CASSLAIGGGGSYNEQFF. This chain connects TRBV5-8 to TRBJ2-1, with 7 bases lining up with TRBD2. The ends lost 0 bases at V and 1 base at J; junction bases unmatched: 10. The germline CDR1 and CDR2 sequences are SGHTS and YDEGEE. The CDR3 covers 18 residues. Drawing the rest from reference TRBV5-8 and TRBJ2-1, the complete variable domain is EAGVTQSPTHLIKTRGQQATLRCSPISGHTSVYWYQQALGLGLQFLLWYDEGEERNRGNFPPRFSGRQFPNYSSELNVNALELEDSALYLCASSLAIGGGGSYNEQFFGPGTRLTVL.

The table lists this clone with a few counts. This rearrangement joins TRBV4-2 to TRBJ1-6; unclear D gene. The V gene's germline CDR1 is LGHNA and CDR2 YNFKEQ. The CDR3 extends over 13 amino acids. Trimming stripped 0 bases from V and 10 bases from J, with 7 bases between. The CDR3 region has the DNA TGTGCCAGCAGCCAAGATCGGGGATCACCCCTCCACTTT. Translation: CASSQDRGSPLHF.

The chain links TRBV6-9 to TRBJ2-7; D is perhaps TRBD1 (6 bases). The germline gives CDR1 MNHGY, CDR2 SVAAGI. Trimming removed 6 bases from V and 9 bases from J, with 15 bases in between. This CDR3 region has 12 residues. The CDR3, as DNA: TGTGCCAGCAGAGATCTACAGGGTCGGCAGTACTTC. It encodes CASRDLQGRQYF.

The rearrangement joins TRBV25-1 to TRBJ2-3; 13 bases map to TRBD2. The ends lost 8 bases at V and 2 bases at J; junction bases unmatched: 13. The CDR3 contains 18 residues. CDR1 is MGHDK, CDR2 SYGVNS, per germline. The CDR3 nucleotides read TGTGCCAGCGCTGACCTCGGACTAGCGGGGGCCTACACAGATACGCAGTATTTT. It translates to CASADLGLAGAYTDTQYF.

This sequence joins TRBV6-5 and TRBJ2-5; tentatively, D is TRBD2 (5 bases). V was shortened by 4 bases and J by 5 bases, with 11 bases between the two germline ends. Germline V lookup: CDR1 MNHEY, CDR2 SVGAGI. CDR3 size: 13 residues. CDR3 in amino acids: CASSSMSGETQYF. The CDR3, as DNA: TGTGCCAGCAGTTCAATGTCGGGGGAGACCCAGTACTTC.